The 27 T cell receptor beta chains listed next were all sequenced from one sample in a study of CXCR3-negative and CXCR3-positive naive CD8 T cells. The TRB cDNA libraries were prepared by 5' RACE with UMI labels. TCRdb re-called the 5' RACE reads, yielding one record per CDR3 amino acid sequence without DNA. The listing contains about 130,000 distinct CDR3 sequences. The specimen sequenced was naive CXCR3- CD8+ T cells from blood. Sample subset: CD45RO-CCR7+CD27+CD95- naive CD8+ T cells lacking CXCR3 (TNR3-). The receptor set was obtained from a human donor in good health. Some clones in this sample may be carry-over from other donors' samples.

This sequence joins TRBV25-1 and TRBJ2-3; the TCRdb D gene call, TRBD2, has no DNA to confirm it. CDR1 and CDR2 (germline): MGHDK, SYGVNS. The CDR3 is 15 amino acids. This CDR3 is CASSDFLAGEDTQYF.

The rearrangement joins TRBV7-9 to TRBJ2-2. CDR3 length: 14 amino acids. Germline-derived CDR1 and CDR2 are SEHNR and FQNEAQ (reference sequence). CDR3 region: CASSFQKNTGELFF.

The chain recombines TRBV29-1 with TRBJ2-2. CDR1 and CDR2 from the germline V gene are SQVTM and ANQGSEA. CDR3 length: 11 residues. This chain's CDR3 is CSVEEAGELFF.

CDR3 region: CASSRGSTEAFF. V is TRBV3-1 and J is TRBJ1-1; the D call from TCRdb, TRBD1, cannot be confirmed without DNA. The CDR3 runs 12 residues. CDR1 is LGHDT and CDR2 is YNNKEL in the germline V gene (reference sequence).

V and J are TRBV12-3 or TRBV12-4 and TRBJ2-3. The CDR3 contains 12 residues. The CDR3 sequence is CASSLIGDTQYF.

The chain joins TRBV12-3 or TRBV12-4 to TRBJ2-1; TCRdb's D call of TRBD1 is untestable without DNA. The CDR3 runs 16 residues. CDR3: CASSFSGGGTYNEQFF.

The chain links TRBV4-1 to TRBJ2-1; the D call from TCRdb, TRBD2, cannot be confirmed without DNA. The germline gives CDR1 MGHRA, CDR2 YSYEKL. CDR3 length: 15 amino acids. The chain's CDR3 is CASSRTSGRADEQFF.

This chain links TRBV5-1 with TRBJ2-2; TCRdb indicates TRBD2, and absent DNA this call remains unverified. The CDR3 length is 16 residues. The germline V gene has CDR1 SGHRS and CDR2 YFSETQ. CDR3 sequence: CASSLDGTAGTGELFF.

This CDR3 is CASSLVGQSETQYF. The V gene is TRBV7-8, the J gene TRBJ2-5. Germline V gives CDR1 SGHVS, CDR2 FQNEAQ. CDR3 length equals 14 residues.

This chain joins TRBV28 and TRBJ1-5. This CDR3 has 17 amino acids. Germline V gene lookup returns CDR1 MDHEN and CDR2 SYDVKM. The CDR3 region is CASSLLADPYSNQPQHF.

CDR3 residues: CSVEIESGGYEQYF. This chain joins TRBV29-1 and TRBJ2-7; TCRdb's assignment of TRBD1 cannot be checked, as there is no DNA. In germline, CDR1 is SQVTM, CDR2 ANQGSEA. The CDR3 is made up of 14 amino acids.

This rearrangement joins TRBV6-2 or TRBV6-3 to TRBJ2-1; TCRdb's D call of TRBD2 is untestable without DNA. CDR3 size: 16 residues. CDR1 is MNHEY, CDR2 SVGEGT, per germline. CDR3 sequence reads: CASRGVAGVSYNEQFF.

The chain employs TRBV4-1 and TRBJ1-3. The CDR3 extends over 17 amino acids. The germline CDR1 and CDR2 sequences are MGHRA and YSYEKL. The CDR3 spells CASSQERAQAPGNTIYF.

The J gene is TRBJ2-6, the V gene TRBV7-9. The CDR3 length is 15 residues. Per the germline V gene, CDR1 is SEHNR and CDR2 is FQNEAQ (reference sequence). CDR3 amino acids: CASSWQGSGANVLTF.

V gene TRBV24-1 combines with J gene TRBJ2-7. The length of the CDR3 is 11 residues. The germline V gene has CDR1 KGHDR and CDR2 SFDVKD. The CDR3 loop reads CATSDFNEQYF.

The chain carries TRBV7-8 and TRBJ2-2; absent DNA, TCRdb's TRBD1 call cannot be checked. The germline CDR1 and CDR2 sequences are SGHVS and FQNEAQ. This CDR3 has 16 amino acids. This CDR3 is CASSLTGTGNTGELFF.

The genes are TRBV28 and TRBJ2-4. The CDR3 length is 15 residues. CDR1 MDHEN and CDR2 SYDVKM come from the germline V gene. The CDR3 protein is CASSLRGSAKNIQYF.

The V gene is TRBV29-1, the J gene TRBJ2-3; TCRdb picks TRBD2, but there is no DNA to check that call. Per germline, CDR1 SQVTM and CDR2 ANQGSEA. The CDR3 covers 15 residues. The CDR3 protein is CSVEWLAAFTDTQYF.

The chain recombines TRBV4-1 with TRBJ2-7; TCRdb returns TRBD1, unconfirmable since there is no DNA. The CDR3 covers 14 residues. Germline CDR1 reads MGHRA; CDR2 reads YSYEKL. The CDR3: CASSTGQGAYEQYF.

The V gene is TRBV29-1, the J gene TRBJ1-3; TCRdb picks TRBD1, but there is no DNA to check that call. Germline CDR1 SQVTM, CDR2 ANQGSEA. The CDR3 is 16 amino acids. The CDR3 spells CSVEFRDRVSGNTIYF. The whole variable domain, remainder taken from reference TRBV29-1 and TRBJ1-3, is SAVISQKPSRDICQRGTSLTIQCQVDSQVTMMFWYRQQPGQSLTLIATANQGSEATYESGFVIDKFPISRPNLTFSTLTVSNMSPEDSSIYLCSVEFRDRVSGNTIYFGEGSWLTVV.

This chain links TRBV5-1 with TRBJ1-1; the TRBD1 assignment by TCRdb is unverifiable without DNA. The CDR3 runs to 14 residues. Germline loops: CDR1 SGHRS, CDR2 YFSETQ. The CDR3 protein is CASSGGTANTEAFF.

This chain links TRBV25-1 with TRBJ2-5; TCRdb indicates TRBD1, and absent DNA this call remains unverified. The length of the CDR3 is 17 residues. Germline values: CDR1 MGHDK, CDR2 SYGVNS. CDR3: CASSEYPLRDGQETQYF.

The V gene is TRBV7-3, the J gene TRBJ2-7; TCRdb outputs TRBD2, but without DNA this stays unchecked. Germline V lookup: CDR1 SGHTA, CDR2 FQGTGA. The CDR3 has 15 amino acids. The CDR3 protein is CALQREDTKYYEQYF.

V is TRBV28 and J is TRBJ1-1; with no DNA, the TCRdb D assignment of TRBD1 cannot be verified. The germline gives CDR1 MDHEN, CDR2 SYDVKM. This CDR3 region has 13 residues. Here the CDR3 reads CASSLGGFTEAFF.

The chain uses TRBV5-1 and TRBJ2-3; as DNA is missing, the TRBD1 call by TCRdb cannot be tested. The germline gives CDR1 SGHRS, CDR2 YFSETQ. The CDR3 loop spans 19 amino acids. CDR3 in amino acids: CASTAAPLGAGGGTDTQYF.

This chain uses TRBV7-2 with TRBJ2-3; the TRBD1 assignment by TCRdb is unverifiable without DNA. Germline assignment: CDR1 SGHTA and CDR2 FQGNSA. The CDR3 runs 16 residues. This CDR3 is CASSPKAAQRGDTQYF.

V and J are TRBV12-3 or TRBV12-4 and TRBJ1-5. This CDR3 contains 14 residues. The CDR3: CASSFTDSNQPQHF.